The 19 T cell receptor beta chains listed next were all sequenced from one sample in a study of blood T cell repertoires in COVID-19. Clones were sequenced by immunoSEQ multiplex PCR, and TCRdb holds only the in-frame ones, with some missing. The repertoire has roughly 260,000 clones, 75% to 90% of them found once; the top ten carry approximately 1.9%. The source material was PBMCs or T cells enriched from blood (not recorded which). These receptors originate from a woman in her forties or fifties who had recovered from COVID-19.

The CDR3 loop is CASSLDPTGGYTF. In DNA form, the CDR3 reads TGTGCCAGCAGCCTTGACCCCACGGGAGGCTACACCTTC. The rearrangement joins TRBV12-3 or TRBV12-4 to TRBJ1-2; D call uncertain. Trimming pared 6 bases from V and 8 bases from J, leaving 16 bases between. This CDR3 is 13 amino acids long.

The chain links TRBV19 to TRBJ1-2; 9 bases are shared with TRBD1. The CDR3 runs to 15 residues. The trim removed 3 bases at V and 2 bases at J, leaving 4 bases unmatched. CDR1 is LNHDA and CDR2 is SQIVND in the germline V gene (reference sequence). CDR3: CASSMDRGINYGYTF. The CDR3 coding sequence is TGTGCCAGTAGTATGGACAGGGGTATCAACTATGGCTACACCTTC. The entire variable domain, with the rest obtained from reference TRBV19 and TRBJ1-2, is as follows: DGGITQSPKYLFRKEGQNVTLSCEQNLNHDAMYWYRQDPGQGLRLIYYSQIVNDFQKGDIAEGYSVSREKKESFPLTVTSAQKNPTAFYLCASSMDRGINYGYTFGSGTRLTVV.

This sequence joins TRBV6-5 and TRBJ2-6, with TRBD2 matching over 7 bases. Germline CDR1 MNHEY, CDR2 SVGAGI. With 4 bases clipped from V and 2 bases from J, the junction kept 2 bases outside the gene matches. This CDR3 spans 15 amino acids. Written as DNA, the CDR3 is TGTGCCAGCAGTTTGGGGGGGACTGGGGCCAACGTCCTGACTTTC. It translates to CASSLGGTGANVLTF.

This clone was seen a few times. This chain uses TRBV6-1 with TRBJ2-1; possible D gene TRBD2, 6 bases. Per the germline V gene, CDR1 is MNHNS and CDR2 is SASEGT. The CDR3 is made up of 14 amino acids. The germline V and J ends were trimmed by 1 base and 7 bases, with 11 bases remaining between them. CDR3 sequence: CASSEGTTRNEQFF. The CDR3 coding sequence is TGTGCCAGCAGTGAAGGGACTACAAGGAATGAGCAGTTCTTC.

The chain combines TRBV7-9 with TRBJ2-1, with TRBD2 identical over 14 bases. Germline lookup yields CDR1 SEHNR and CDR2 FQNEAQ (reference sequence). Losses at the gene ends were 7 bases for V and 7 bases for J; bases not matched to a gene: 6. This CDR3 region has 15 residues. The DNA for the CDR3 is TGTGCCAGCACCTATAGACTAGCGGGAGGGAATGAGCAGTTCTTC. Translating gives CASTYRLAGGNEQFF.

The rearrangement links TRBV29-1 to TRBJ2-7; D is perhaps TRBD1 (5 bases). This CDR3 region has 11 residues. With 5 bases removed from V and 7 bases from J, the gap between germline ends came to 12 bases. Germline V gene sequence: CDR1 SQVTM, CDR2 ANQGSEA. The CDR3 bases are TGCAGCGTTCGGACATATGAGGAGCAGTACTTC. Residues: CSVRTYEEQYF.

The rearrangement uses TRBV5-1 and TRBJ1-1, with TRBD1 as a possible D gene (5 bases). V was clipped by 4 bases and J by 3 bases, with 13 bases between them. The length of the CDR3 is 14 residues. Germline loops: CDR1 SGHRS, CDR2 YFSETQ. CDR3: CASSVGTEDTEAFF. In nucleotides, the CDR3 is TGCGCCAGCAGCGTGGGGACGGAGGACACTGAAGCTTTCTTT.

The V gene is TRBV7-3, the J gene TRBJ2-1, with 10 bases aligning to TRBD2. This CDR3 is 16 amino acids long. Germline V lookup: CDR1 SGHTA, CDR2 FQGTGA. V lost 0 bases to trimming and J lost 10 bases; unmatched junction nucleotides: 9. The DNA of the CDR3 is TGTGCCAGCAGCTTAACTTTAGCGGGAGGTCTTACGGAGCAGTTCTTC. It codes for CASSLTLAGGLTEQFF.

The rearrangement uses TRBV5-1 and TRBJ2-1, with 13 bases matching TRBD2. This CDR3 is 18 amino acids long. The V segment lost 4 bases and the J segment 0 bases; nucleotides outside the gene matches: 7. CDR1 is SGHRS and CDR2 is YFSETQ in the germline V gene. This CDR3 is CASSGAGTSGNSYNEQFF. In DNA, the CDR3 is TGCGCCAGCAGCGGCGCCGGGACTAGCGGGAACTCCTACAATGAGCAGTTCTTC.

This clone was counted a few times. The chain uses TRBV7-9 and TRBJ2-7; 13 bases match TRBD2. The V gene's germline CDR1 is SEHNR and CDR2 FQNEAQ (reference sequence). V dropped 4 bases and J dropped 1; count of bases not matched to a gene: 10. The CDR3 loop spans 18 amino acids. CDR3 in DNA: TGTGCCAGCAGCTCCCCGGGACTAGCGGGATTTATGTCCTACGAGCAGTACTTC. This translates into CASSSPGLAGFMSYEQYF.

This clone was counted a single time. The rearrangement joins TRBV2 to TRBJ2-5; 8 bases are a match to TRBD1. This CDR3 spans 13 amino acids. Germline loops: CDR1 SNHLY, CDR2 FYNNEI. V lost 4 bases to trimming and J lost 4 bases; unmatched junction nucleotides: 2. CDR3 sequence (DNA): TGTGCCAGCAGTGCGACAGGGGTAGAGACCCAGTACTTC. Translation: CASSATGVETQYF. The whole variable domain, filled in from reference TRBV2 and TRBJ2-5, reads EPEVTQTPSHQVTQMGQEVILRCVPISNHLYFYWYRQILGQKVEFLVSFYNNEISEKSEIFDDQFSVERPDGSNFTLKIRSTKLEDSAMYFCASSATGVETQYFGPGTRLLVL.

The V gene is TRBV11-2, the J gene TRBJ1-5; D unresolved. The germline gives CDR1 SGHAT, CDR2 FQNNGV. There are 13 residues in the CDR3. With 0 bases removed from V and 7 bases from J, the gap between germline ends came to 7 bases. The CDR3 DNA follows: TGTGCCAGCAGCTTAGAACCCGGGCAGCCCCAGCATTTT. Residues: CASSLEPGQPQHF.

The genes are TRBV4-2 and TRBJ2-1, with TRBD2 matching over 9 bases. V shed 1 base and J 7 bases; nucleotides not matched to a gene: 8. The CDR3 contains 16 residues. Germline CDR1 reads LGHNA; CDR2 reads YNFKEQ. The chain's CDR3 is CASSQASGILNNEQFF. DNA for the CDR3: TGTGCCAGCAGCCAAGCTAGCGGGATCCTAAATAATGAGCAGTTCTTC.

V is TRBV25-1 and J is TRBJ2-1, with TRBD1 as a possible D gene (5 bases). The V gene lost 1 base and the J gene lost 2 bases, with 12 bases spanning the gap. The germline V gene has CDR1 MGHDK and CDR2 SYGVNS. The CDR3 is 16 residues long. The CDR3 loop reads CASSESNRPTYNEQFF. The CDR3 region has the DNA TGTGCCAGCAGTGAATCTAACAGGCCGACCTACAATGAGCAGTTCTTC.

V is TRBV7-9 and J is TRBJ1-4, with 10 bases aligning to TRBD1. This CDR3 comprises 15 residues. Looked up from germline, CDR1 is SEHNR and CDR2 is FQNEAQ (reference sequence). V gave up 5 bases and J gave up 7 bases; unmatched junction bases: 7. The CDR3 loop reads CASSNTGQGREKLFF. The CDR3 DNA reads TGTGCCAGCAGCAATACGGGACAGGGGCGTGAAAAACTGTTTTTT.

This clone appeared once. The gene calls are TRBV11-3 and TRBJ2-1, with D tentatively TRBD2 (6 bases). CDR1 is SGHNT, CDR2 YENEEA, per germline. This CDR3 is built from 15 residues. The germline V and J ends were trimmed by 4 bases and 0 bases, with 10 bases remaining between them. CDR3 coding DNA: TGTGCCAGCAGCTGGGGGGAGCCCTCCTACAATGAGCAGTTCTTC. Protein product: CASSWGEPSYNEQFF.

CDR3 loop: CASSGFETGSGNTIYF. In nucleotides, the CDR3 is TGCGCCAGCAGCGGGTTCGAGACAGGCTCTGGAAACACCATATATTTT. This chain connects TRBV5-1 to TRBJ1-3; tentatively, D is TRBD1 (6 bases). The V gene lost 4 bases and the J gene lost 0 bases, with 14 bases spanning the gap. Germline lookup yields CDR1 SGHRS and CDR2 YFSETQ. The CDR3 extends over 16 amino acids.

This sequence joins TRBV4-2 and TRBJ2-1, with 8 bases identical to TRBD2. V trimming: 0 bases; J trimming: 9 bases; junction bases outside the gene matches: 10. The CDR3 sequence is 16 residues long. CDR1 and CDR2 (germline): LGHNA, YNFKEQ. The CDR3 spells CASSQEKTSVFGEQFF. In DNA, the CDR3 is TGTGCCAGCAGCCAAGAGAAGACTAGCGTTTTTGGTGAGCAGTTCTTC.

This clone has just a few counts. This chain uses TRBV5-5 with TRBJ2-7; the D is unclear. Trimming stripped 6 bases from V and 4 bases from J, with 11 bases between. The germline V gene encodes CDR1 SGHKS and CDR2 YYEKEE (reference sequence). This CDR3 spans 12 amino acids. CDR3 coding DNA: TGTGCCAGCATTGCCCCTCGGTACGAGCAGTACTTC. It translates to CASIAPRYEQYF.